These 31 T cell receptor beta chains were all obtained from the same sample, sequenced in a study of blood T cell repertoires in COVID-19. The data were produced by immunoSEQ multiplex PCR, yet TCRdb's version contains in-frame clones alone and is incomplete. The sample includes about 220,000 clones, roughly 79% of them seen just once. The sequencing input was PBMCs or T cells enriched from blood (not recorded which). All receptors derive from a man aged 40-49 years who had recovered from COVID-19.

The chain joins TRBV28 to TRBJ1-6, with unresolved D. The ends were cut back, 2 bases at V and 4 bases at J, with 9 bases in the middle. Germline V gene data show CDR1 as MDHEN and CDR2 as SYDVKM. This CDR3 spans 15 amino acids. The CDR3 here is CASSLQANYNSPLHF. In nucleotides, the CDR3 is TGTGCCAGCAGTTTACAGGCAAATTATAATTCACCCCTCCACTTT. The variable domain in full, with the rest retrieved from reference TRBV28 and TRBJ1-6, is DVKVTQSSRYLVKRTGEKVFLECVQDMDHENMFWYRQDPGLGLRLIYFSYDVKMKEKGDIPEGYSVSREKKERFSLILESASTNQTSMYLCASSLQANYNSPLHFGNGTRLTVT.

This chain uses TRBV11-3 with TRBJ1-1, with D possibly being TRBD1 (6 bases). CDR1 SGHNT and CDR2 YENEEA come from the germline V gene. The ends were cut back, 5 bases at V and 1 base at J, with 14 bases in the middle. The CDR3 totals 15 residues. Written as DNA, the CDR3 is TGTGCCAGCAGCCTCTCGGTCAGGGGGAACACTGAAGCTTTCTTT. Its protein product is CASSLSVRGNTEAFF.

The chain carries TRBV5-4 and TRBJ2-1; 13 nucleotides match TRBD2. Germline V CDR1 and CDR2: SGHNT, YYREEE (reference sequence). V trimming: 2 bases; J trimming: 9 bases; junction bases outside the gene matches: 5. CDR3 length: 15 residues. CDR3 DNA sequence: TGTGCCAGCAGCTTTGGACTAGCGGGGGAGGGTGAGCAGTTCTTC. It is translated as CASSFGLAGEGEQFF.

The chain joins TRBV4-2 to TRBJ2-3; 9 bases fit TRBD1. CDR1 LGHNA and CDR2 YNFKEQ come from the germline V gene. The CDR3 contains 15 residues. V gave up 3 bases and J gave up 3 bases; unmatched junction bases: 4. For the CDR3, the DNA is TGTGCCAGCAGCCAGGGGGGACAGGGAACAGATACGCAGTATTTT. Encoded protein: CASSQGGQGTDTQYF.

The rearrangement joins TRBV28 to TRBJ1-2, with a weak D call TRBD1 (6 bases). The germline V gene has CDR1 MDHEN and CDR2 SYDVKM. The CDR3 loop spans 18 amino acids. V was shortened by 5 bases and J by 1 base, with 23 bases between the two germline ends. CDR3 sequence reads: CASSPSTGGNSVNYGYTF. In nucleotides, the CDR3 is TGTGCCAGCAGTCCCTCGACAGGAGGTAACTCTGTTAACTATGGCTACACCTTC.

The genes are TRBV19 and TRBJ2-1; unclear D gene. This CDR3 is 15 amino acids long. Germline V CDR1 and CDR2: LNHDA, SQIVND (reference sequence). V lost 3 bases to trimming and J lost 4 bases, with 13 bases between them. The CDR3 DNA is TGTGCCAGTAGTATCCCCCCCCTAGGTTACAATGAGCAGTTCTTC. As protein: CASSIPPLGYNEQFF. Drawing the rest from reference TRBV19 and TRBJ2-1, the complete variable domain is DGGITQSPKYLFRKEGQNVTLSCEQNLNHDAMYWYRQDPGQGLRLIYYSQIVNDFQKGDIAEGYSVSREKKESFPLTVTSAQKNPTAFYLCASSIPPLGYNEQFFGPGTRLTVL.

The chain joins TRBV24-1 to TRBJ1-2, with a weak D call TRBD1 (5 bases). CDR3 length: 11 residues. V lost 9 bases and J lost 1, with 5 bases in between. The germline CDR1 and CDR2 sequences are KGHDR and SFDVKD. The CDR3 DNA sequence: TGTGCCACCCAGGGTAACTATGGCTACACCTTC. This gives the protein CATQGNYGYTF.

V usage is TRBV4-2 and J usage is TRBJ2-5, with 10 positions matching TRBD1. The CDR3 runs to 14 residues. Germline V CDR1 and CDR2: LGHNA, YNFKEQ. The junction had 7 bases not matched to a gene; V was cut back by 4 bases and J by 8 bases. This CDR3 is CASSPPGQGYTQYF. Written as DNA, the CDR3 is TGTGCCAGCAGCCCCCCGGGACAGGGGTACACCCAGTACTTC.

CDR3 in DNA: TGTGCCAGCAGCCAGACGATGGAGCAAGAGACCCAGTACTTC. Its protein is CASSQTMEQETQYF. The chain employs TRBV27 and TRBJ2-5, with no clear D. Trimming shortened V by 6 bases and J by 2 bases, and 13 bases separated the two germline ends. CDR3 length equals 14 residues. CDR1 MNHEY and CDR2 SMNVEV come from the germline V gene (reference sequence).

V is TRBV24-1 and J is TRBJ2-1, with a possible D match to TRBD1 (6 bases). The germline gives CDR1 KGHDR, CDR2 SFDVKD. Trimming took off 9 bases at V and 5 bases at J, with 19 bases between the two ends. The CDR3 consists of 15 residues. The CDR3 sequence is CATSDPSKGDNEQFF. CDR3 bases: TGTGCCACCTCAGACCCCTCGAAGGGGGACAATGAGCAGTTCTTC.

The J gene is TRBJ1-2, the V gene TRBV19; a possible D gene is TRBD1 (5 bases). V was trimmed by 5 bases and J by 3 bases, leaving 7 bases between them. CDR1 is LNHDA and CDR2 is SQIVND in the germline V gene (reference sequence). This CDR3 has 12 residues. CDR3 sequence reads: CASSPRDYGYTF. The CDR3 DNA reads as TGTGCCAGTAGTCCCAGGGACTATGGCTACACCTTC.

This chain joins TRBV3-1 (or the pseudogene TRBV3-2) and TRBJ2-3; 9 nucleotides line up with TRBD2. In germline, CDR1 is LGHDT, CDR2 YNNKEL (reference sequence). CDR3 length: 15 amino acids. The V and J ends lost 6 bases and 7 bases, in that order; junction bases with no gene match: 11. The CDR3: CASSLRGGGGHTQYF. The CDR3 coding sequence is TGTGCCAGCAGTCTGCGGGGGGGCGGTGGTCATACGCAGTATTTT.

The J gene is TRBJ2-1, the V gene TRBV7-3; TRBD2 aligns across 10 bases. Germline V lookup: CDR1 SGHTA, CDR2 FQGTGA. The junction had 7 bases not matched to a gene; V was cut back by 6 bases and J by 2 bases. The CDR3 runs 16 residues. In nucleotides, the CDR3 is TGTGCCAGCAGACTAGGGACTAGCGTCCCCTACAATGAGCAGTTCTTC. As protein: CASRLGTSVPYNEQFF. Variable domain in full (rest from reference TRBV7-3 and TRBJ2-1): GAGVSQTPSNKVTEKGKYVELRCDPISGHTALYWYRQSLGQGPEFLIYFQGTGAADDSGLPNDRFFAVRPEGSVSTLKIQRTERGDSAVYLCASRLGTSVPYNEQFFGPGTRLTVL.

This clone came up a few times. The gene calls are TRBV28 and TRBJ2-1; 9 bases map to TRBD1. The V gene end was trimmed by 4 bases and the J gene end by 2 bases; junction bases not matched to a gene: 6. Germline CDR1 is MDHEN and CDR2 is SYDVKM. This CDR3 has 16 residues. This CDR3 reads CASSSFRDRAYNEQFF. The CDR3 nucleotides are TGTGCCAGCAGTTCCTTTCGGGACAGGGCCTACAATGAGCAGTTCTTC.

The V and J genes are TRBV5-4 and TRBJ2-1; 10 bases are a match to TRBD1. This CDR3 is built from 14 residues. Losses at the gene ends were 3 bases for V and 7 bases for J; bases not matched to a gene: 4. Per germline, CDR1 SGHNT and CDR2 YYREEE (reference sequence). CDR3 region: CASSSRDRGNEQFF. The CDR3, as DNA: TGTGCCAGCAGCTCCCGGGACAGGGGTAATGAGCAGTTCTTC. The full variable domain, rest sourced from reference TRBV5-4 and TRBJ2-1, is ETGVTQSPTHLIKTRGQQVTLRCSSQSGHNTVSWYQQALGQGPQFIFQYYREEENGRGNFPPRFSGLQFPNYSSELNVNALELDDSALYLCASSSRDRGNEQFFGPGTRLTVL.

The chain has TRBV19 and TRBJ1-5; 9 bases agree with TRBD1. CDR1 is LNHDA, CDR2 SQIVND, per germline (reference sequence). V lost 6 bases to trimming and J lost 7 bases; unmatched junction nucleotides: 7. This CDR3 has 14 amino acids. CDR3 nucleotide sequence: TGTGCCAGTAGAAACAGGGGGCTTTTGCAGCCCCAGCATTTT. It codes for CASRNRGLLQPQHF.

The V call is TRBV6-5, the J call TRBJ1-5; D gene ambiguous. The V gene's germline CDR1 is MNHEY and CDR2 SVGAGI. Trimming shortened V by 4 bases and J by 1 base, and 8 bases separated the two germline ends. CDR3 length: 14 residues. The CDR3 loop reads CASSFTRSNQPQHF. The CDR3 region has the DNA TGTGCCAGCAGTTTCACTAGGAGCAATCAGCCCCAGCATTTT.

CDR3 nucleotide sequence: TGTGCCAGCAGCTTAGATGCGGGCTATGGCTACACCTTC. As protein: CASSLDAGYGYTF. The chain carries TRBV7-2 and TRBJ1-2; no clear D. Germline loops: CDR1 SGHTA, CDR2 FQGNSA. Trimming left V 1 base short and J 4 bases short, with 7 bases between. The CDR3 spans 13 residues.

The V call is TRBV28, the J call TRBJ1-2; a possible D gene is TRBD1 (5 bases). V shed 5 bases and J shed 3 bases, with 16 bases lying between them. The CDR3 spans 15 residues. Germline V lookup: CDR1 MDHEN, CDR2 SYDVKM. CDR3 residues: CASSHPGKTDYGYTF. DNA of the CDR3: TGTGCCAGCAGTCATCCAGGGAAAACCGACTATGGCTACACCTTC.

This clone was detected only once. The chain carries TRBV4-1 and TRBJ1-5; D remains ambiguous. The CDR3 has 17 residues. Trimming pared 0 bases from V and 3 bases from J, leaving 15 bases between. Germline loops: CDR1 MGHRA, CDR2 YSYEKL. DNA of the CDR3: TGCGCCAGCAGCCAAGATCGGTCAGACTACTACAATCAGCCCCAGCATTTT. Translation: CASSQDRSDYYNQPQHF.

V is TRBV7-9 and J is TRBJ1-2, with TRBD1 matching 7 bases. With V trimmed by 4 bases and J by 4 bases, 6 bases remained unmatched. Germline CDR1 SEHNR, CDR2 FQNEAQ (reference sequence). The CDR3 is 14 residues long. The CDR3 region has the DNA TGTGCCAGCAGCTCCTCCGGGACAGTCTATGGCTACACCTTC. Protein product: CASSSSGTVYGYTF.

CDR3 in amino acids: CASSLPPNYGYTF. In nucleotides, the CDR3 is TGTGCCAGCAGCTTACCTCCTAACTATGGCTACACCTTC. V is TRBV7-2 and J is TRBJ1-2, with unresolved D. Trimming took off 2 bases at V and 0 bases at J, with 4 bases between the two ends. Germline values: CDR1 SGHTA, CDR2 FQGNSA. The CDR3 runs 13 residues. Full variable domain (missing parts from reference TRBV7-2 and TRBJ1-2): GAGVSQSPSNKVTEKGKDVELRCDPISGHTALYWYRQSLGQGLEFLIYFQGNSAPDKSGLPSDRFSAERTGGSVSTLTIQRTQQEDSAVYLCASSLPPNYGYTFGSGTRLTVV.

The chain employs TRBV10-2 and TRBJ2-7; 7 nucleotides line up with TRBD2. CDR3 length: 14 residues. V lost 2 bases and J lost 2; bases outside the gene matches: 3. The germline CDR1 and CDR2 sequences are WSHSY and SAAADI. CDR3 nucleotides: TGCGCCAGCAGTGAGGAGCGGGGTCCCTACGAGCAGTACTTC. Translation: CASSEERGPYEQYF.

The V and J genes are TRBV28 and TRBJ1-2; D gene ambiguous. The CDR3 length is 11 residues. V was clipped by 7 bases and J by 8 bases, with 11 bases between them. CDR1 MDHEN and CDR2 SYDVKM come from the germline V gene. CDR3 residues: CASTHRGGYTF. CDR3 sequence (DNA): TGTGCCAGCACGCACCGAGGAGGCTACACCTTC.

The chain joins TRBV7-9 to TRBJ1-1; D possibly corresponds to TRBD1 (5 bases). Germline-derived CDR1 and CDR2 are SEHNR and FQNEAQ (reference sequence). The CDR3 contains 15 residues. The V and J ends lost 5 bases and 1 base respectively, with 14 bases between them. The CDR3 DNA reads as TGTGCCAGCAGCCTCCAGGGTATGGCGAACACTGAAGCTTTCTTT. Amino acids: CASSLQGMANTEAFF.

The chain uses TRBV5-1 and TRBJ2-5; 8 bases are a match to TRBD2. The CDR3 contains 14 residues. V shed 0 bases and J 4 bases; nucleotides not matched to a gene: 2. Germline CDR1 SGHRS, CDR2 YFSETQ. The CDR3 spells CASSLGLASETQYF. The CDR3 DNA sequence: TGCGCCAGCAGCTTGGGACTAGCGTCAGAGACCCAGTACTTC.

This clone was seen more than once but under ten times. The chain has TRBV5-6 and TRBJ2-7; 8 nucleotides line up with TRBD2. This CDR3 is 13 amino acids long. Trimming took 4 bases from V and 5 from J; bases not matched to a gene: 5. Germline lookup yields CDR1 SGHDT and CDR2 YYEEEE. Written as DNA, the CDR3 is TGTGCCAGCAGCCTGATCGGGGGGGACGAGCAGTACTTC. Residues: CASSLIGGDEQYF. Full variable domain (missing parts from reference TRBV5-6 and TRBJ2-7): DAGVTQSPTHLIKTRGQQVTLRCSPKSGHDTVSWYQQALGQGPQFIFQYYEEEERQRGNFPDRFSGHQFPNYSSELNVNALLLGDSALYLCASSLIGGDEQYFGPGTRLTVT.

This clone was seen a handful of times. The chain has TRBV19 and TRBJ1-5; a weak D match, TRBD1 (6 bases). Germline V gene data show CDR1 as LNHDA and CDR2 as SQIVND (reference sequence). V lost 3 bases and J 2 bases, leaving 11 bases between the germline ends. CDR3 size: 15 residues. The CDR3 here is CASSMVGGRNQPQHF. CDR3 nucleotide sequence: TGTGCCAGTAGTATGGTCGGGGGGCGCAATCAGCCCCAGCATTTT.

A few counts support this clone. The chain carries TRBV9 and TRBJ2-7; D is ambiguous. The CDR3 sequence is 14 residues long. Looked up from germline, CDR1 is SGDLS and CDR2 is YYNGEE. The germline V and J ends were trimmed by 4 bases and 0 bases, with 11 bases remaining between them. This chain's CDR3 is CASSFGRSSYEQYF. The CDR3 nucleotides read TGTGCCAGCAGCTTTGGTCGTAGCTCCTACGAGCAGTACTTC.

The chain combines TRBV3-1 (or the pseudogene TRBV3-2) with TRBJ2-3; TRBD1 matches at 9 bases. Germline CDR1 reads LGHDT; CDR2 reads YNNKEL (reference sequence). The J segment lost 3 bases and the V segment lost 10 bases, leaving 8 bases of the junction unmatched. The CDR3 extends over 14 amino acids. CDR3 residues: CATNRGRGTDTQYF. The CDR3 DNA sequence: TGTGCCACGAACAGGGGGCGCGGGACAGATACGCAGTATTTT.

V is TRBV10-3 and J is TRBJ1-2; a weak D match, TRBD1 (5 bases). V gave up 5 bases and J gave up 1 base, with 8 bases separating them. From germline, CDR1 is ENHRY and CDR2 SYGVKD. CDR3 length: 13 amino acids. The DNA of the CDR3 is TGTGCCATCAGTAGACAGATTAACTATGGCTACACCTTC. It specifies CAISRQINYGYTF.